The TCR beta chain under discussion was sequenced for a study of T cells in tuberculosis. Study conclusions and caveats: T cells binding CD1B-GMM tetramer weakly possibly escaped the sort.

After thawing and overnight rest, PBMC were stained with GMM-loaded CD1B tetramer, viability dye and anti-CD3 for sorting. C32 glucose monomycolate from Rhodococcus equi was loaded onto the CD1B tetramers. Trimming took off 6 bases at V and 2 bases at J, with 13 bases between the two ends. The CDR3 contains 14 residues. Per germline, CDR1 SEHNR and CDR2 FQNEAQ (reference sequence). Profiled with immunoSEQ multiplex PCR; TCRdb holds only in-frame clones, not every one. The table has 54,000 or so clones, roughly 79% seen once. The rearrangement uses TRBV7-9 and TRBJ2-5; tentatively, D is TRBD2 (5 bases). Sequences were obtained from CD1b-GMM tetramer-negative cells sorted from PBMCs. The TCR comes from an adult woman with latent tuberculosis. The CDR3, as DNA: TGTGCCAGCAGGGGGAGAGGGCCTCAAGAGACCCAGTACTTC. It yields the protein CASRGRGPQETQYF.